The next 27 T cell receptor beta chains were all read from a single sample in a study of T cells after yellow fever vaccination. TCRdb re-called the 5' RACE reads through MiXCR, storing one row per CDR3 protein. The data show some 160,000 distinct CDR3 sequences, with approximately 9.7% seen just once and around 35% held by the top ten. The sequenced sample was CD8+ T cells sorted from PBMCs, obtained 45 days after the yellow fever booster vaccination. Every receptor here comes from a man between 18 and 29 years old who received the YFV17D yellow fever vaccine.

The chain combines TRBV6-5 with TRBJ1-6; a weak D match, TRBD1 (5 bases). Germline CDR1 is MNHEY and CDR2 is SVGAGI. The CDR3 is 14 residues long. The germline V and J ends were trimmed by 7 bases and 6 bases, with 13 bases remaining between them. The CDR3 DNA reads as TGTGCCAGCACCGACAGCTACCGTAATTCACCCCTCCACTTT. Translation gives CASTDSYRNSPLHF.

This clonotype has only a few counts. CDR3 bases: TGTGCCAGCAGCGCCGGGACTAGCGGGGCCGAGCAGTACTTC. This codes for CASSAGTSGAEQYF. The V call is TRBV7-9, the J call TRBJ2-7, with 13 positions matching TRBD2. V was pared by 5 bases and J by 6 bases, with 4 bases of the junction left unmatched. CDR1 is SEHNR, CDR2 FQNEAQ, per germline (reference sequence). The CDR3 has 14 residues.

This clonotype was seen a handful of times. The rearrangement links TRBV3-1 to TRBJ1-1; TRBD1 aligns across 8 bases. The CDR3 is made up of 14 amino acids. In germline, CDR1 is LGHDT, CDR2 YNNKEL (reference sequence). V lost 6 bases to trimming and J lost 1 base; unmatched junction nucleotides: 4. Here the CDR3 reads CASRETGGNTEAFF. Here the CDR3 DNA reads TGTGCCAGCAGAGAAACAGGGGGGAACACTGAAGCTTTCTTT.

There are a few counts of this clonotype. The gene calls are TRBV7-2 and TRBJ2-7, with D possibly matching TRBD1 (5 bases). V lost 6 bases and J 3 bases, leaving 9 bases between the germline ends. From germline, CDR1 is SGHTA and CDR2 FQGNSA. This CDR3 contains 12 residues. The CDR3 DNA reads as TGTGCCAGCAGTACGACAGTCTACGAGCAGTACTTC. Protein product: CASSTTVYEQYF.

The chain carries TRBV5-1 and TRBJ2-7, with 8 nucleotides matching TRBD1. Trimming removed 3 bases from V and 6 bases from J; junction bases left unmatched: 8. The CDR3 spans 14 residues. Germline CDR1 SGHRS, CDR2 YFSETQ. CDR3 amino acids: CASSSPETGVEQYF. The CDR3 DNA reads TGCGCCAGCAGCTCGCCCGAGACAGGGGTCGAGCAGTACTTC.

The chain couples TRBV19 to TRBJ2-5; TRBD1 matches 9 bases. Germline V gene sequence: CDR1 LNHDA, CDR2 SQIVND (reference sequence). The CDR3 sequence is 14 residues long. With 6 bases clipped from V and 5 bases from J, the junction kept 7 bases outside the gene matches. The CDR3 here is CASRITGGSETQYF. DNA for the CDR3: TGTGCCAGTAGAATAACAGGGGGCTCGGAGACCCAGTACTTC. Looking up the rest from reference TRBV19 and TRBJ2-5 gives the full variable domain: DGGITQSPKYLFRKEGQNVTLSCEQNLNHDAMYWYRQDPGQGLRLIYYSQIVNDFQKGDIAEGYSVSREKKESFPLTVTSAQKNPTAFYLCASRITGGSETQYFGPGTRLLVL.

Only a few counts were recorded for this clonotype. The J gene is TRBJ2-3, the V gene TRBV27, with 8 bases matching TRBD2. The germline V gene has CDR1 MNHEY and CDR2 SMNVEV (reference sequence). The V segment lost 5 bases and the J segment 5 bases; nucleotides outside the gene matches: 3. The CDR3 covers 13 residues. Written as DNA, the CDR3 is TGTGCCAGCAGTCGGGGGGGCCTAGATACGCAGTATTTT. This translates into CASSRGGLDTQYF.

This clonotype was found a few times. The rearrangement links TRBV2 to TRBJ2-7; 10 bases map to TRBD1. Germline CDR1 SNHLY, CDR2 FYNNEI. The length of the CDR3 is 17 residues. J was trimmed by 1 base and V by 6 bases; bases with no gene match: 12. The CDR3 DNA is TGTGCCAGCAGCCTCGCCTCGGACAGGGGGTGGTCCTACGAGCAGTACGTC. This gives the protein CASSLASDRGWSYEQYV.

The chain joins TRBV7-9 to TRBJ1-1, with no clear D. V was cut by 7 bases and J by 11 bases, with 23 bases left in between. Germline V lookup: CDR1 SEHNR, CDR2 FQNEAQ (reference sequence). The CDR3 extends over 14 amino acids. The CDR3 DNA reads as TGTGCCAGCACCACCCCGCGGGGAGGAGGAATGGCTTTCTTT. Its protein product is CASTTPRGGGMAFF.

The V and J genes are TRBV7-9 and TRBJ2-2; D not certain. Trimming took 1 base from V and 6 from J, leaving 9 bases between them. The CDR3 loop spans 14 amino acids. Germline lookup yields CDR1 SEHNR and CDR2 FQNEAQ (reference sequence). The CDR3 loop is CASSLGTRPGELFF. CDR3 nucleotide sequence: TGTGCCAGCAGCTTAGGGACGAGGCCCGGGGAGCTGTTTTTT.

The chain couples TRBV6-2 or TRBV6-3 to TRBJ2-1; 9 nucleotides agree with TRBD2. There are 15 residues in the CDR3. CDR1 is MNHEY, CDR2 SVGEGT, per germline. Trimming took 3 bases from V and 7 from J; bases not matched to a gene: 7. The CDR3 nucleotides read TGTGCCAGCAGTTATTGGCTAGCGGGGAATAATGAGCAGTTCTTC. It specifies CASSYWLAGNNEQFF.

This clonotype was detected a few times. The chain couples TRBV7-2 to TRBJ2-7; possible D gene TRBD2, 6 bases. Per germline, CDR1 SGHTA and CDR2 FQGNSA. CDR3 length: 15 residues. V was pared by 6 bases and J by 3 bases, with 18 bases between. The chain's CDR3 is CASSESAGLSYEQYF. CDR3 DNA sequence: TGTGCCAGCAGTGAAAGTGCGGGACTGAGCTACGAGCAGTACTTC.

V gene TRBV7-2 combines with J gene TRBJ1-1; D gene uncertain. V lost 5 bases, J lost 1 base, and 11 bases lay in between. Per the germline V gene, CDR1 is SGHTA and CDR2 is FQGNSA. The CDR3 length is 14 residues. The CDR3, as DNA: TGTGCCAGCAGCCCCAAAGCTCAGAACACTGAAGCTTTCTTT. Amino acid sequence: CASSPKAQNTEAFF.

The chain is built from TRBV11-2 and TRBJ2-7; D is possibly TRBD2 (5 bases). The germline V gene encodes CDR1 SGHAT and CDR2 FQNNGV. Deletions cut 0 bases from V and 4 bases from J, with 7 bases between. The CDR3 is 13 residues long. The CDR3, as DNA: TGTGCCAGCAGCTTAGAGGCGGGTTACGAGCAGTACGTC. Amino acid sequence: CASSLEAGYEQYV.

The V gene is TRBV20-1, the J gene TRBJ1-5, with a tentative D call TRBD1 (6 bases). Germline V gene sequence: CDR1 DFQATT, CDR2 SNEGSKA (reference sequence). V was clipped by 6 bases and J by 5 bases, with 14 bases between them. The CDR3 is 13 residues long. The CDR3 protein is CSAPREGDQPQHF. The CDR3 DNA reads TGCAGTGCCCCCCGGGAGGGGGATCAGCCCCAGCATTTT.

V gene TRBV2 combines with J gene TRBJ2-1; 7 bases map to TRBD2. The CDR3 sequence is 11 residues long. CDR1 and CDR2 from the germline V gene are SNHLY and FYNNEI. J lost 13 bases, V lost 2 bases, and 2 bases had no gene match. In DNA form, the CDR3 reads TGTGCCAGCAGTGAAACTAGCGTTCAGTTCTTC. Amino acid sequence: CASSETSVQFF.

This clonotype was observed many times. The chain is built from TRBV5-1 and TRBJ2-7, with unresolved D. V was pared by 2 bases and J by 6 bases, with 9 bases between. From germline, CDR1 is SGHRS and CDR2 YFSETQ. The CDR3 is 12 amino acids. CDR3 bases: TGCGCCAGCAGCTTCCCTCCACCCGAGCAGTACTTC. Translating gives CASSFPPPEQYF.

Only a few counts were recorded for this clonotype. This chain uses TRBV6-1 with TRBJ2-7, with TRBD1 as a possible D gene (5 bases). Germline CDR1 is MNHNS and CDR2 is SASEGT. V was shortened by 1 base and J by 2 bases, with 6 bases between the two germline ends. The CDR3 extends over 13 amino acids. Here the CDR3 DNA reads TGTGCCAGCAGTGAAGGGACACCCTACGAGCAGTACTTC. This sequence encodes CASSEGTPYEQYF.

The rearrangement links TRBV29-1 to TRBJ2-2; D unresolved. Germline values: CDR1 SQVTM, CDR2 ANQGSEA. The CDR3 is 12 amino acids. Trimming took off 2 bases at V and 6 bases at J, with 7 bases between the two ends. In nucleotides, the CDR3 is TGCAGCGTTGAACCGGACCCCGGGGAGCTGTTTTTT. This codes for CSVEPDPGELFF.

This clonotype came up a few times. The chain couples TRBV20-1 to TRBJ1-6, with D tentatively TRBD1 (6 bases). V lost 2 bases and J lost 6, with 11 bases in between. The CDR3 has 14 residues. From germline, CDR1 is DFQATT and CDR2 SNEGSKA (reference sequence). This CDR3 reads CSARRRQANSPLHF. The CDR3 DNA is TGCAGTGCTAGAAGGCGACAGGCTAATTCACCCCTCCACTTT.

The rearrangement joins TRBV7-2 to TRBJ1-2; weak D call: TRBD1 (5 bases). The V and J ends lost 0 bases and 4 bases respectively, with 15 bases between them. This CDR3 comprises 16 residues. From germline, CDR1 is SGHTA and CDR2 FQGNSA. The CDR3 sequence: CASSLAAGTATYGYTF. Here the CDR3 DNA reads TGTGCCAGCAGCTTAGCGGCCGGGACTGCCACCTATGGCTACACCTTC.

There are many counts of this clonotype. The chain employs TRBV20-1 and TRBJ2-1, with 9 bases that match TRBD1. Losses at the gene ends were 3 bases for V and 5 bases for J; bases not matched to a gene: 11. Germline V CDR1 and CDR2: DFQATT, SNEGSKA (reference sequence). This CDR3 region has 16 residues. The CDR3 reads CSASFPDRGDHNEQFF. The CDR3 DNA sequence: TGCAGTGCTAGTTTCCCCGACAGGGGGGACCACAATGAGCAGTTCTTC.

This clonotype showed up just a few times. V is TRBV6-5 and J is TRBJ1-4; D unclear. The V gene lost 5 bases and the J gene lost 7 bases, with 20 bases spanning the gap. Looked up from germline, CDR1 is MNHEY and CDR2 is SVGAGI. The CDR3 length is 16 residues. The CDR3 here is CASSPLGWRAGEKLFF. The CDR3 nucleotides read TGTGCCAGCAGTCCACTCGGCTGGAGGGCAGGTGAAAAACTGTTTTTT.

The chain employs TRBV4-1 and TRBJ2-1, with TRBD1 identical over 7 bases. CDR3 size: 14 residues. The germline V gene encodes CDR1 MGHRA and CDR2 YSYEKL. After removal of 4 bases from V and 6 bases from J, the junction contained 6 bases not matched to a gene. The CDR3 here is CASSLRQGSNEQFF. DNA for the CDR3: TGCGCCAGCAGCCTGAGACAGGGATCCAATGAGCAGTTCTTC.

In its sample, this clonotype was seen a few times. The rearrangement uses TRBV5-1 and TRBJ1-1, with a tentative D call TRBD1 (6 bases). The CDR3 is 14 amino acids. V dropped 4 bases and J dropped 2 bases, with 12 bases sitting between them. Germline CDR1 reads SGHRS; CDR2 reads YFSETQ. CDR3 residues: CASSPGQINTEAFF. The CDR3 coding sequence is TGCGCCAGCAGCCCGGGACAAATAAACACTGAAGCTTTCTTT.

The J gene is TRBJ1-5, the V gene TRBV4-1; D unclear. V gave up 1 base and J gave up 0 bases, with 10 bases separating them. Germline V lookup: CDR1 MGHRA, CDR2 YSYEKL. The CDR3 has 16 residues. The CDR3 here is CASSQGNIHSNQPQHF. The DNA for the CDR3 is TGCGCCAGCAGCCAAGGCAACATCCATAGCAATCAGCCCCAGCATTTT.

This clonotype was counted a few times. The chain combines TRBV9 with TRBJ2-2, with a possible D match to TRBD2 (6 bases). Trimming took off 3 bases at V and 0 bases at J, with 12 bases between the two ends. CDR1 is SGDLS and CDR2 is YYNGEE in the germline V gene. This CDR3 comprises 16 residues. CDR3 loop: CASSDGGLSNTGELFF. CDR3 in DNA: TGTGCCAGCAGCGACGGAGGGTTGTCGAACACCGGGGAGCTGTTTTTT.